What follows are 29 T cell receptor beta chains derived from one specimen sequenced in a study of T cell repertoires in cytomegalovirus infection. Each CDR3 protein is one row after TCRdb ran MiXCR on the reads. The sample holds 350,000 to 550,000 distinct CDR3 sequences, 30% to 40% seen once. The sample was PBMCs. These receptors came from a human donor in good health (CMV status not recorded). Some clones in this sample may be carry-over from other donors' samples.

This clonotype was recorded many times. The chain recombines TRBV7-2 with TRBJ1-1; D is uncertain. Germline CDR1 and CDR2: SGHTA and FQGNSA. V gave up 5 bases and J gave up 6 bases, with 13 bases separating them. The length of the CDR3 is 13 residues. The CDR3 DNA sequence: TGTGCCAGCAGCCCCCAACCGGGAGCTGAAGCTTTCTTT. Protein sequence: CASSPQPGAEAFF.

CDR3 sequence: CASSESLPQEQYF. CDR3 DNA sequence: TGTGCCAGCAGTGAATCCCTCCCCCAGGAGCAGTACTTC. The V and J genes are TRBV6-1 and TRBJ2-7; no clear D. The CDR3 is made up of 13 amino acids. Trimming shortened V by 2 bases and J by 7 bases, and 12 bases separated the two germline ends. Germline CDR1 and CDR2: MNHNS and SASEGT.

This clonotype has only a few counts. Just one base apart from a much larger clone, this may be a read error. This rearrangement joins TRBV7-6 to TRBJ2-7, with TRBD2 identical over 14 bases. Germline loops: CDR1 SGHVS, CDR2 FNYEAQ. The CDR3 runs to 19 residues. This CDR3 reads CACSPHIGLAGGFDYEQYF. DNA of the CDR3: TGTGCCTGCAGCCCTCACATAGGACTAGCGGGGGGTTTCGACTACGAGCAGTACTTC.

The chain employs TRBV6-2 or TRBV6-3 and TRBJ2-5; D call uncertain. The V gene lost 7 bases and the J gene lost 4 bases, with 16 bases spanning the gap. Germline V gene data show CDR1 as MNHEY and CDR2 as SVGEGT. The length of the CDR3 is 14 residues. CDR3 DNA sequence: TGTGCCAGCACCCTAGACGCACTGAGAGAGACCCAGTACTTC. It is translated as CASTLDALRETQYF.

The chain links TRBV7-2 to TRBJ2-5; the D gene is possibly TRBD1 (7 bases). Trimming pared 5 bases from V and 13 bases from J, leaving 29 bases between. From germline, CDR1 is SGHTA and CDR2 FQGNSA. The CDR3 has 16 amino acids. The CDR3 sequence is CASSHRGRTNEEPPYF. The DNA of the CDR3 is TGTGCCAGCAGCCACAGGGGACGGACTAACGAAGAGCCCCCGTACTTC.

Only one count was recorded for this clonotype. The junction differs from germline at one of its ends, possibly a read error. The CDR3 is CASSRDTGNQETPYF. DNA of the CDR3: TGCGCCAGCAGCCGCGACACAGGGAACCAAGAGACCCCGTACTTC. The chain uses TRBV5-1 and TRBJ2-5; D is possibly TRBD1 (6 bases). CDR3 length equals 15 residues. Looked up from germline, CDR1 is SGHRS and CDR2 is YFSETQ.

With respect to this clonotype: This may be a read error, as it is one base from a much larger clone. The chain has TRBV19 and TRBJ1-5, with 7 bases lining up with TRBD1. Trimming removed 5 bases from V and 7 bases from J; junction bases left unmatched: 11. Germline V lookup: CDR1 LNHDA, CDR2 SQIVND (reference sequence). CDR3 length: 15 amino acids. The chain's CDR3 is CASSSRGGTSQPQHF. In DNA form, the CDR3 reads TGTGCCAGTAGTTCCAGGGGGGGGACAAGCCAGCCCCAGCATTTT.

The chain combines TRBV7-8 with TRBJ2-1; D is possibly TRBD1 (6 bases). The CDR3 spans 11 residues. The germline CDR1 and CDR2 sequences are SGHVS and FQNEAQ. V gave up 5 bases and J gave up 9 bases, with 8 bases separating them. CDR3 region: CASSQGFEQFF. CDR3 DNA sequence: TGTGCCAGCAGCCAGGGGTTTGAGCAGTTCTTC.

J is TRBJ1-5 and V is TRBV6-2 or TRBV6-3; 12 bases agree with TRBD1. The CDR3 has 20 residues. V shed 2 bases and J 3 bases; nucleotides not matched to a gene: 14. Per the germline V gene, CDR1 is MNHEY and CDR2 is SVGEGT. The chain's CDR3 is CASSYDDRDRGLGFNQPQHF. The CDR3 coding sequence is TGTGCCAGCAGTTACGACGACCGGGACAGGGGGCTTGGGTTCAATCAGCCCCAGCATTTT.

This clonotype has a count of ten or more. V usage is TRBV7-8 and J usage is TRBJ2-1; 8 bases fit TRBD2. With 2 bases clipped from V and 3 bases from J, the junction kept 15 bases outside the gene matches. The CDR3 runs 19 residues. Looked up from germline, CDR1 is SGHVS and CDR2 is FQNEAQ. CDR3 nucleotides: TGTGCCAGCAGCTTAATGAGCGGGGGCCTGCTCTTGTTCTACAATGAGCAGTTCTTC. This codes for CASSLMSGGLLLFYNEQFF. The full variable domain, rest sourced from reference TRBV7-8 and TRBJ2-1, is GAGVSQSPRYKVAKRGQDVALRCDPISGHVSLFWYQQALGQGPEFLTYFQNEAQLDKSGLPSDRFFAERPEGSVSTLKIQRTQQEDSAVYLCASSLMSGGLLLFYNEQFFGPGTRLTVL.

The rearrangement links TRBV20-1 to TRBJ1-1; TRBD1 matches at 11 bases. Germline V lookup: CDR1 DFQATT, CDR2 SNEGSKA (reference sequence). V lost 3 bases, J lost 6 bases, and 3 bases stayed unmatched. This CDR3 has 13 residues. The DNA for the CDR3 is TGCAGTGCTAGGCCGGGACAGGGGGCTGAAGCTTTCTTT. Translating it yields CSARPGQGAEAFF.

Regarding this clonotype: The junction shows a germline mismatch at one end, possibly a read error. For the CDR3, the DNA is TGTTCCAGCAGATTACTAGCGGGGGGTGGAACAGATACGCAGTATTTT. Residues: CSSRLLAGGGTDTQYF. The V gene is TRBV7-6, the J gene TRBJ2-3, with 12 bases identical to TRBD2. This CDR3 spans 16 amino acids. Germline V gene sequence: CDR1 SGHVS, CDR2 FNYEAQ.

This chain joins TRBV20-1 and TRBJ2-7; D unclear. Looked up from germline, CDR1 is DFQATT and CDR2 is SNEGSKA (reference sequence). The CDR3 consists of 14 residues. V was pared by 0 bases and J by 4 bases, with 13 bases between. The DNA for the CDR3 is TGCAGTGCTAGAGATAGACCGTATCGGTACGAGCAGTACTTC. Protein sequence: CSARDRPYRYEQYF.

This clonotype came up a few times. The chain employs TRBV27 and TRBJ2-3; D is undetermined. The CDR3 consists of 17 residues. Germline CDR1 MNHEY, CDR2 SMNVEV (reference sequence). V lost 0 bases to trimming and J lost 2 bases, with 15 bases between them. Written as DNA, the CDR3 is TGTGCCAGCAGTTTATCGTCTCCGGTGGGATACACAGATACGCAGTATTTT. Translation: CASSLSSPVGYTDTQYF.

As concerns this clonotype: No conserved phenylalanine or tryptophan ends this CDR3, so it is likely a read error. Written as DNA, the CDR3 is TGTGCCAGCAGCTTAATTCTGGGGGCCGGGGAGCTGTTTTTG. Translation: CASSLILGAGELFL. The V call is TRBV11-2, the J call TRBJ2-2; D might be TRBD1 or TRBD2, each matching 5 bases. CDR3 length: 14 residues. Germline assignment: CDR1 SGHAT and CDR2 FQNNGV. Deletions cut 2 bases from V and 6 bases from J, with 10 bases between.

In regard to this clonotype: This sequence may be a read error, since a much larger clone differs from it by one base. The chain links TRBV7-2 to TRBJ2-3; D perhaps matches TRBD2 (6 bases). Germline V CDR1 and CDR2: SGHTA, FQGNSA. This CDR3 spans 16 amino acids. Written as DNA, the CDR3 is TGTGCCAGCAGCCCCCTTGGGGGGACGGGCACAGATATGCAGTATTTT. Translated, it gives CASSPLGGTGTDMQYF.

CDR3 DNA: TGTGCCAGCAGACGGGCCCGGGCGGTCGGGGAGCTGTTTTTT. This gives the protein CASRRARAVGELFF. The rearrangement joins TRBV12-3 or TRBV12-4 to TRBJ2-2; D unclear. V was shortened by 6 bases and J by 7 bases, with 15 bases between the two germline ends. This CDR3 has 14 amino acids.

This clonotype was seen repeatedly, ten times or more. This chain links TRBV7-8 with TRBJ2-2; D unclear. Germline V gene sequence: CDR1 SGHVS, CDR2 FQNEAQ. V gave up 5 bases and J gave up 1 base, with 14 bases separating them. The CDR3 consists of 16 residues. This chain's CDR3 is CASSLRDGRNTGELFF. The CDR3 DNA reads TGTGCCAGCAGCCTCCGAGACGGGCGGAACACCGGGGAGCTGTTTTTT.

This clonotype was counted between two and nine times. The rearrangement links TRBV6-1 to TRBJ1-1; no reliable D call. CDR3 length: 13 amino acids. With 8 bases removed from V and 1 base from J, the gap between germline ends came to 11 bases. Germline V gene data show CDR1 as MNHNS and CDR2 as SASEGT. DNA for the CDR3: TGTGCCAGCTTCGGACCGCAGAACACTGAAGCTTTCTTT. This sequence encodes CASFGPQNTEAFF.

This clonotype was found a few times. A read error may be the cause here, since a much bigger clone is one base away. The V gene is TRBV27, the J gene TRBJ2-5, with a tentative D call TRBD1 (5 bases). Trimming stripped 5 bases from V and 5 bases from J, with 18 bases between. Germline-derived CDR1 and CDR2 are MNHEY and SMNVEV (reference sequence). This CDR3 has 15 residues. The CDR3 nucleotides are TGTGCCAGCAGTCCCCGGACAAGGGGCGTTGAGACCCAGTACTTC. Protein sequence: CASSPRTRGVETQYF.

The CDR3 reads CASSLEWGNGETQYF. DNA of the CDR3: TGCGCCAGCAGCTTGGAGTGGGGGAACGGCGAGACCCAGTACTTC. The chain links TRBV5-1 to TRBJ2-5, with D perhaps being TRBD1 or TRBD2 (5 bases each). The length of the CDR3 is 15 residues. Trimming cost V 0 bases and J 5 bases, with 14 bases left between them. The V gene's germline CDR1 is SGHRS and CDR2 YFSETQ.

The genes are TRBV5-6 and TRBJ2-7; weak D call: TRBD2 (6 bases). CDR3 size: 12 residues. From germline, CDR1 is SGHDT and CDR2 YYEEEE. V dropped 0 bases and J dropped 9 bases, with 10 bases sitting between them. In DNA, the CDR3 is TGTGCCAGCAGCTTGGGTGGGCGGGGGCAGTACTTC. This encodes CASSLGGRGQYF.

For this clonotype: The conserved closing phenylalanine or tryptophan is absent in this CDR3, likely reflecting a read error. The CDR3 loop reads CASSLGQTETQYL. In nucleotides, the CDR3 is TGTGCCAGCAGTTTAGGACAGACAGAGACCCAGTACTTA. The genes are TRBV28 and TRBJ2-5; D might be TRBD1 (6 bases). CDR3 length equals 13 residues. Germline V gives CDR1 MDHEN, CDR2 SYDVKM. V shed 2 bases and J shed 4 bases, with 8 bases lying between them.

This chain uses TRBV6-8 with TRBJ2-1, with 7 bases fitting TRBD1. Germline CDR1 reads MNHGY; CDR2 reads SAAAGT. CDR3 length: 15 amino acids. Losses at the gene ends were 4 bases for V and 5 bases for J; bases not matched to a gene: 8. The CDR3 loop is CASSSAGTVDNEQFF. The DNA of the CDR3 is TGTGCCAGCAGTTCAGCCGGGACAGTAGACAATGAGCAGTTCTTC.

The V and J genes are TRBV7-3 and TRBJ2-5; unclear D gene. CDR1 is SGHTA and CDR2 is FQGTGA in the germline V gene. The CDR3 contains 13 residues. V lost 6 bases to trimming and J lost 2 bases, with 10 bases between them. In DNA, the CDR3 is TGTGCCAGCAGGAACGGTCCTCAAGAGACCCAGTACTTC. It specifies CASRNGPQETQYF.

V is TRBV6-2 or TRBV6-3 and J is TRBJ1-5; 10 bases map to TRBD1. The germline V gene has CDR1 MNHEY and CDR2 SVGEGT. V was clipped by 10 bases and J by 5 bases; unmatched bases: 8. The length of the CDR3 is 14 residues. For the CDR3, the DNA is TGTGCCATCCGCCCCGGGACAGGGGATCAGCCCCAGCATTTT. This gives the protein CAIRPGTGDQPQHF.

The chain joins TRBV18 to TRBJ2-3, with D possibly TRBD2 on 6 matching bases. V dropped 6 bases and J dropped 6 bases, with 19 bases sitting between them. Germline V gene sequence: CDR1 KGHSH, CDR2 LQKENI. The CDR3 covers 15 residues. CDR3 sequence: CASSSLLANTDTQYF. The CDR3 DNA follows: TGTGCCAGCTCGTCTTTACTAGCAAATACGGATACGCAGTATTTT.

This clonotype was picked up many times. The CDR3 sequence is CASSYSMENQPQHF. The CDR3 coding sequence is TGTGCCAGCAGTTACTCGATGGAGAATCAGCCCCAGCATTTT. V is TRBV6-5 and J is TRBJ1-5; no definite D call. From germline, CDR1 is MNHEY and CDR2 SVGAGI. The CDR3 contains 14 residues. The V end was cut by 0 bases, the J end by 4 bases, with 7 bases between.

The chain joins TRBV20-1 to TRBJ2-4; 9 nucleotides match TRBD1. In germline, CDR1 is DFQATT, CDR2 SNEGSKA (reference sequence). There are 15 residues in the CDR3. The junction had 5 bases not matched to a gene; V was cut back by 3 bases and J by 2 bases. The CDR3 spells CSARQQGATKNIQYF. The CDR3 DNA reads TGCAGTGCTAGGCAACAGGGGGCAACCAAAAACATTCAGTACTTC.